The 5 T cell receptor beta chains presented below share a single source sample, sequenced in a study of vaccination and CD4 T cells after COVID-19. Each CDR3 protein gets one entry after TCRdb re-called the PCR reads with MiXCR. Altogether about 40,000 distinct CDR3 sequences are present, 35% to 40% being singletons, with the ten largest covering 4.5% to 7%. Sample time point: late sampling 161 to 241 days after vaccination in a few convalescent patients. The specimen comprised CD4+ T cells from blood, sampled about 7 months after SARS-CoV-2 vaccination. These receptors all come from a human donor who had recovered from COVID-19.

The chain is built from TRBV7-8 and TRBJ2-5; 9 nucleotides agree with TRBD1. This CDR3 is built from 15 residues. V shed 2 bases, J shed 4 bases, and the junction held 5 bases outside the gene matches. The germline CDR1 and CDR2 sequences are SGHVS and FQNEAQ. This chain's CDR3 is CASSLPTGGSETQYF. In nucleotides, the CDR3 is TGTGCCAGCAGCTTACCAACAGGGGGCTCAGAGACCCAGTACTTC.

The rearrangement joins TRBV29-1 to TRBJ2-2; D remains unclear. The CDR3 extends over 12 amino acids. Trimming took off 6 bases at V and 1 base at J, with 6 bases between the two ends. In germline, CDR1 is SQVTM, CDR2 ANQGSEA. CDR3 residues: CSVLQNTGELFF. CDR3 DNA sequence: TGCAGCGTCTTGCAGAACACCGGGGAGCTGTTTTTT.

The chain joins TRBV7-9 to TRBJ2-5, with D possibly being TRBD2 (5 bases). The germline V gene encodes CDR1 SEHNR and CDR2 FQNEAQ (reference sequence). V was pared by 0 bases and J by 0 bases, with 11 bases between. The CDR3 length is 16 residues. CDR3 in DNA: TGTGCCAGCAGCTTAGCGTTCAGGAGGTACCAAGAGACCCAGTACTTC. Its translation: CASSLAFRRYQETQYF.

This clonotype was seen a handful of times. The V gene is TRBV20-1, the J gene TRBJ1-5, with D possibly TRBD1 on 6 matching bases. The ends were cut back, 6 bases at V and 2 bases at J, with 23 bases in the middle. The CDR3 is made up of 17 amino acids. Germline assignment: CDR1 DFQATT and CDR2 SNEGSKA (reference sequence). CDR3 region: CSATEPQGIRGNQPQHF. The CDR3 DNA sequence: TGCAGTGCGACCGAGCCTCAGGGGATTCGAGGCAATCAGCCCCAGCATTTT.

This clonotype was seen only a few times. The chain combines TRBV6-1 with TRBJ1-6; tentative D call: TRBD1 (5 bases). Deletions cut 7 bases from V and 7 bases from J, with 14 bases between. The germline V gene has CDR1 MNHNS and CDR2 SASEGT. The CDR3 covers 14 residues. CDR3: CASTSGRTNSPLHF. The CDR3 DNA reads TGTGCCAGCACGTCAGGGCGGACGAATTCACCCCTCCACTTT.